This T cell receptor (beta chain) derives from a study of spatial heterogeneity in lung cancer (dated by TCRdb to the late 2010s). For context, the study as a whole: Beta-chain transcripts were consistently detected in greater numbers than alpha-chain transcripts, which likely reflects a higher abundance of beta-chain transcripts. At surgery, 220 tumor regions, 61 to 65 matched nontumor lung samples and 56 PBMC samples were TCR-sequenced for both alpha and beta chains. TCR repertoire features were related to nonsynonymous mutation counts determined by whole-exome sequencing of tumor tissue. A strong correlation was found between TCR transcript counts in tumor regions and a T cell transcriptional module score from matched bulk RNA-seq. In the raw uncorrected reads, each unique combination of TCR and UMI appeared more than ten times on average. In non-small cell lung cancer, the study quantitatively compared TCR alpha and beta repertoires across several tumor regions, matched nontumor lung, and blood.

The library was prepared using 5' RACE. This sample was sequenced with a NextSeq 500. The TCR library protocol attached a unique molecular identifier to each TCR cDNA molecule to allow correction of PCR and sequencing errors. The paper's processing steps were these. TCR identification, UMI-based error correction and CDR3 extraction were performed with Decombinator tools. TCRs above a frequency of 2 per 1,000, corresponding to the top 1% of the tumor frequency distribution, were defined as expanded. Expanded tumor TCRs were classed as regional if statistically deemed absent (corrected P<0.05) from at least one tumor region, otherwise ubiquitous. Rényi diversity was computed with the R vegan package after subsampling each repertoire 100 times to 5,000 TCRs. CDR3 similarity networks were constructed using string-kernel similarity of amino acid triplets, with links drawn between CDR3s whose pairwise similarity was above 0.82. Using fastp trimming at Q25 and MiXCR clonotype assembly, TCRdb reanalyzed the public sequencing data and kept in-frame beta chains. Each entry is one CDR3 protein sequence, shown with its most common DNA and genes. TCRdb's processing, not the authors', yielded these V and J calls. This sample holds 15,000 to 20,000 distinct CDR3 sequences; 7.5% were observed only once. Of the sample, approximately 25% falls within the top ten clones.

What the research found in general, with its limitations: Counts of ubiquitous and regional expanded TCRs were found to correlate with counts of ubiquitous and regional nonsynonymous mutations, respectively. The tumor nonsynonymous mutation count correlated with the number of expanded intratumoral alpha and beta TCRs. TCR-seq coverage of tumor T cells was estimated at only roughly 6.5% for alpha chains and 13% for beta chains. Additional single-cell paired TCR alpha and beta sequencing was considered necessary to confirm, at a functional level, the hypothesis that regional TCRs recognize regional mutations.

This clonotype has more than one count but fewer than ten. This clone's antigen is unknown. One base away there is no much larger clone; base qualities are not given. V lost 0 bases and J lost 7 bases; the stretch between them is 10 bases long. The germline V gene provides CDR1 SQVTM and CDR2 ANQGSEA. The CDR3 runs 13 amino acids, cysteine and phenylalanine included. The retained sequence is limited to the CDR3, 39 bases, with the frame set at the first base. Reading the label with the study, this specimen's time point is: sample taken at primary tumor resection. The donors were more than 65 patients from the lung TRACERx cohort who had early-stage, untreated non-small cell lung cancer. TCR sequencing used whole RNA extracted from tumor and nontumor lung tissue, or from cryopreserved PBMC samples, without cell sorting. Only patients with enough RNA available from two or more tumor regions were chosen for TCR sequencing. Before being selected, tumor and adjacent nontumor lung specimens were reviewed by a lung pathologist.

This sequence originates from a male donor with early-stage non-small cell lung cancer. The chain was built from TRBV29-1 and TRBJ2-4; D gene: possibly TRBD1, on 5 matching bases. Sequenced here: lung tumor tissue, sampled at surgery. The nucleotide sequence is given as TGCAGCGTTGAAGAGGCAGGGAAGAACATTCAGTACTTC. The encoded protein is CSVEEAGKNIQYF.